This T cell receptor beta chain was captured in a study of blood T cell repertoires in COVID-19. The length of the CDR3 is 15 residues. The germline V and J ends were trimmed by 6 bases and 3 bases, with 15 bases remaining between them. From germline, CDR1 is MNHEY and CDR2 SVGAGI. In the original processing: Using reference gene primer amplification, nucleated cell counts were estimated. Sequenced by immunoSEQ multiplex PCR; TCRdb stores in-frame clones only, minus some. The V and J calls and clone size were taken over from that table, and D and trimming were inferred from the DNA. The top ten clones hold roughly 7.4% of a sample with about 480,000 clones, 85% to 90% of them seen once.

The chain is built from TRBV6-5 and TRBJ1-5; D perhaps matches TRBD1 (5 bases). The clonotype originates from a woman between 50 and 59 years old with COVID-19, enrolled during active disease. The sample consisted of peripheral blood. CDR3 sequence: CASRTTYRNNQPQHF. CDR3 nucleotides: TGTGCCAGCAGGACAACTTACAGGAACAATCAGCCCCAGCATTTT.